These 29 T cell receptor beta chains were all obtained from the same sample, sequenced in a study of cytotoxic CD8 clonotypes in ibrutinib-treated CLL. The assay was immunoSEQ multiplex PCR, and TCRdb's table has in-frame clones only and misses some. The repertoire holds approximately 300,000 clones, around four fifths seen once, with over 6.5% in the top ten. This sample comprised PBMCs, obtained before ibrutinib treatment. These receptors were obtained from a human donor with chronic lymphocytic leukemia.

This clone was detected a few times. The genes are TRBV29-1 and TRBJ1-1, with D possibly TRBD1 on 5 matching bases. Germline V lookup: CDR1 SQVTM, CDR2 ANQGSEA. Trimming pared 3 bases from V and 8 bases from J, leaving 13 bases between. This CDR3 is 12 amino acids long. CDR3 residues: CSVDFLRGEAFF. The CDR3 DNA follows: TGCAGCGTTGATTTTCTCCGGGGGGAAGCTTTCTTT.

The J gene is TRBJ2-1, the V gene TRBV7-7, with D unresolved. The germline gives CDR1 SSHAT, CDR2 FNYEAQ (reference sequence). Trimming removed 5 bases from V and 2 bases from J, with 16 bases in between. The CDR3 is made up of 16 amino acids. The CDR3 DNA sequence: TGTGCCAGCAGCCCCCCGCTCGTCCTCACCTACAATGAGCAGTTCTTC. It yields the protein CASSPPLVLTYNEQFF.

The chain uses TRBV4-1 and TRBJ2-1, with D hard to call. The CDR3 covers 13 residues. V shed 0 bases and J shed 12 bases, with 12 bases lying between them. The V gene's germline CDR1 is MGHRA and CDR2 YSYEKL. CDR3 sequence reads: CASSQDSRFGQFF. CDR3 nucleotide sequence: TGCGCCAGCAGCCAAGATTCAAGGTTCGGGCAGTTCTTC.

This sequence joins TRBV9 and TRBJ2-3; D not resolved. The CDR3 runs to 16 residues. Germline values: CDR1 SGDLS, CDR2 YYNGEE. Trimming took off 2 bases at V and 1 base at J, with 14 bases between the two ends. The CDR3 sequence is CASSVTLELGTDTQYF. The CDR3 region has the DNA TGTGCCAGCAGCGTCACCCTGGAGCTTGGCACAGATACGCAGTATTTT.

There are a few counts of this clone. The V gene is TRBV6-5, the J gene TRBJ1-4; D unclear. There are 13 residues in the CDR3. The ends were cut back, 5 bases at V and 13 bases at J, with 17 bases in the middle. CDR1 MNHEY and CDR2 SVGAGI come from the germline V gene. In DNA form, the CDR3 reads TGTGCCAGCAGTCCGGCCGCACGATCTTCACTGTTTTTT. Translation gives CASSPAARSSLFF.

This clone has a handful of counts. The chain links TRBV25-1 to TRBJ2-7, with 7 bases that match TRBD1. The germline V gene encodes CDR1 MGHDK and CDR2 SYGVNS. The CDR3 loop spans 14 amino acids. V was pared by 1 base and J by 9 bases, with 9 bases of the junction left unmatched. The CDR3 coding sequence is TGTGCCAGCAGTGAATCTCCCGGGACAGTCGTGCAGTACTTC. Amino acids: CASSESPGTVVQYF.

This clone was recorded at least ten times. The V and J genes are TRBV7-2 and TRBJ2-5; D uncertain. CDR1 SGHTA and CDR2 FQGNSA come from the germline V gene. Trimming left V 1 base short and J 2 bases short, with 11 bases between. The CDR3 length is 15 residues. Here the CDR3 reads CASSLDVTTQETQYF. The CDR3 bases are TGTGCCAGCAGCTTAGATGTGACAACACAAGAGACCCAGTACTTC.

This rearrangement joins TRBV10-3 to TRBJ2-7, with a possible D match to TRBD2 (11 bases). CDR1 is ENHRY and CDR2 is SYGVKD in the germline V gene. The germline V and J ends were trimmed by 6 bases and 3 bases, with 27 bases remaining between them. The CDR3 has 18 amino acids. The CDR3 bases are TGTGCCATCAGCCTTCGGACAGGGGGGGGACTAGCGGACTACGAGCAGTACTTC. Protein product: CAISLRTGGGLADYEQYF.

The table lists this clone with a count of one. This chain uses TRBV10-3 with TRBJ2-3, with 9 nucleotides matching TRBD2. The CDR3 consists of 16 residues. The trim removed 0 bases at V and 8 bases at J, leaving 9 bases unmatched. Germline loops: CDR1 ENHRY, CDR2 SYGVKD. The CDR3: CAISESSSGTSPTQYF. Written as DNA, the CDR3 is TGTGCCATCAGTGAGTCTTCTAGCGGGACCTCTCCTACGCAGTATTTT.

The rearrangement joins TRBV30 to TRBJ2-2, with 7 bases aligning to TRBD2. V trimming: 0 bases; J trimming: 5 bases; junction bases outside the gene matches: 12. CDR3 length: 17 amino acids. The germline CDR1 and CDR2 sequences are GTSNPN and SVGIG (reference sequence). The CDR3 nucleotides read TGTGCCTGGAGTGTTCCGTGGGCGGGAGTGGTTACCGGGGAGCTGTTTTTT. Its translation: CAWSVPWAGVVTGELFF.

This clone was seen more than once but under ten times. The rearrangement joins TRBV4-2 to TRBJ2-1; 11 bases map to TRBD1. CDR3 length: 16 residues. The germline V gene has CDR1 LGHNA and CDR2 YNFKEQ. V lost 5 bases to trimming and J lost 4 bases; unmatched junction nucleotides: 7. In DNA form, the CDR3 reads TGTGCCAGCAGCTTCCGGACAGGGGGCGAGTACAATGAGCAGTTCTTC. It translates to CASSFRTGGEYNEQFF.

The chain uses TRBV29-1 and TRBJ1-1; D ambiguous. With 1 base removed from V and 4 bases from J, the gap between germline ends came to 22 bases. The germline gives CDR1 SQVTM, CDR2 ANQGSEA. The CDR3 has 17 amino acids. The CDR3 DNA sequence: TGCAGCGTTGAAGCTTTATCGGCTGACGAGGTCGGCACTGAAGCTTTCTTT. Amino acids: CSVEALSADEVGTEAFF.

V is TRBV11-1 and J is TRBJ2-3; 10 bases are a match to TRBD2. Germline V lookup: CDR1 SGHAT, CDR2 FQDESV (reference sequence). This CDR3 is built from 17 residues. With V trimmed by 0 bases and J by 4 bases, 7 bases remained unmatched. CDR3 amino acids: CASSLAVLAGSPDTQYF. The DNA for the CDR3 is TGTGCCAGCAGCTTAGCCGTACTAGCGGGGTCCCCAGATACGCAGTATTTT. Filled out from reference TRBV11-1 and TRBJ2-3, the complete variable domain reads EAEVAQSPRYKITEKSQAVAFWCDPISGHATLYWYRQILGQGPELLVQFQDESVVDDSQLPKDRFSAERLKGVDSTLKIQPAELGDSAMYLCASSLAVLAGSPDTQYFGPGTRLTVL.

The chain is built from TRBV2 and TRBJ2-7; 7 bases are a match to TRBD1. This CDR3 comprises 13 residues. CDR1 and CDR2 from the germline V gene are SNHLY and FYNNEI. Trimming took 6 bases from V and 7 from J; bases not matched to a gene: 9. CDR3 amino acids: CASSVDRVNEQYF. In DNA form, the CDR3 reads TGTGCCAGCAGCGTAGACAGGGTTAATGAGCAGTACTTC.

The chain employs TRBV27 and TRBJ1-1; D gene ambiguous. The V end lost 3 bases, the J end lost 1 base, and 9 bases lay between the germline ends. The germline V gene has CDR1 MNHEY and CDR2 SMNVEV (reference sequence). This CDR3 has 14 residues. The CDR3 DNA reads as TGTGCCAGCAGTTTGGGCCGGGAGAACACTGAAGCTTTCTTT. Translated: CASSLGRENTEAFF.

The chain recombines TRBV6-5 with TRBJ2-7, with TRBD1 matching 9 bases. The CDR3 contains 14 residues. The ends lost 6 bases at V and 6 bases at J; junction bases unmatched: 9. Germline loops: CDR1 MNHEY, CDR2 SVGAGI. Here the CDR3 reads CASRRGQGPFEQYF. In DNA, the CDR3 is TGTGCCAGCAGACGGGGACAGGGTCCTTTCGAGCAGTACTTC.

This rearrangement joins TRBV27 to TRBJ2-5, with 11 bases that match TRBD2. The J call may be wrong; the DNA end is better matched by TRBJ2-7. The CDR3 runs to 16 residues. Per the germline V gene, CDR1 is MNHEY and CDR2 is SMNVEV (reference sequence). This chain's CDR3 is CASSSGRLAGFDEQYF. CDR3 DNA: TGTGCCAGCAGTTCTGGACGACTAGCGGGATTCGACGAGCAGTACTTC.

The count of this clone is one. The rearrangement links TRBV2 to TRBJ2-7, with 9 bases matching TRBD2. This CDR3 has 12 amino acids. Germline trimming cut 8 bases from V and 4 bases from J; bases unmatched to any gene: 3. Germline V gives CDR1 SNHLY, CDR2 FYNNEI. CDR3: CASSSGRYEQYF. The CDR3 DNA sequence: TGTGCCAGCTCCAGCGGGAGGTACGAGCAGTACTTC.

The chain links TRBV5-8 to TRBJ2-1, with 8 bases aligning to TRBD2. Losses at the gene ends were 0 bases for V and 4 bases for J; bases not matched to a gene: 3. Germline assignment: CDR1 SGHTS and CDR2 YDEGEE. The CDR3 has 15 residues. CDR3 in amino acids: CASSLGLARYNEQFF. The DNA for the CDR3 is TGTGCCAGCAGCTTGGGACTAGCGAGGTACAATGAGCAGTTCTTC.

The chain uses TRBV6-1 and TRBJ1-5; D gene ambiguous. V dropped 6 bases and J dropped 5 bases, with 14 bases sitting between them. This CDR3 has 14 amino acids. Germline V gives CDR1 MNHNS, CDR2 SASEGT. The CDR3 protein is CASRAAGSYQPQHF. CDR3 DNA sequence: TGTGCCAGCAGGGCCGCGGGGTCTTATCAGCCCCAGCATTTT.

This chain uses TRBV15 with TRBJ2-2, with D hard to call. The V and J ends lost 0 bases and 6 bases respectively, with 5 bases between them. The length of the CDR3 is 13 residues. Per the germline V gene, CDR1 is LNHNV and CDR2 is YYDKDF (reference sequence). Here the CDR3 reads CATSRDSPGELFF. CDR3 sequence (DNA): TGTGCCACCAGCAGAGATTCCCCCGGGGAGCTGTTTTTT.

The chain employs TRBV4-2 and TRBJ2-7; 7 bases agree with TRBD1. The CDR3 contains 16 residues. Trimming removed 0 bases from V and 4 bases from J; junction bases left unmatched: 9. Germline V gene lookup returns CDR1 LGHNA and CDR2 YNFKEQ. The chain's CDR3 is CASSQEQGSRVYEQYF. The CDR3 region has the DNA TGTGCCAGCAGCCAAGAACAGGGGTCACGGGTTTACGAGCAGTACTTC.

The rearrangement joins TRBV27 to TRBJ1-4, with D tentatively TRBD1 (5 bases). CDR3 length: 13 amino acids. Trimming stripped 8 bases from V and 7 bases from J, with 14 bases between. Germline CDR1 MNHEY, CDR2 SMNVEV (reference sequence). The CDR3: CASQRQPAEKLFF. The CDR3 DNA follows: TGTGCCAGCCAACGACAGCCGGCTGAAAAACTGTTTTTT.

The V gene is TRBV6-5, the J gene TRBJ1-2, with D possibly being TRBD1 (5 bases). V lost 4 bases, J lost 6 bases, and 18 bases lay in between. This CDR3 has 15 amino acids. The germline V gene has CDR1 MNHEY and CDR2 SVGAGI. The CDR3 nucleotides read TGTGCCAGCAGTTTTATCGAGGGGTCGCGGCATGGCTACACCTTC. As protein: CASSFIEGSRHGYTF.

The CDR3 sequence: CASSLTTVRELFF. The CDR3 DNA reads TGTGCCAGCAGCCTCACCACGGTCCGGGAGCTGTTTTTT. V is TRBV9 and J is TRBJ2-2; D is unresolved. The CDR3 has 13 residues. CDR1 and CDR2 from the germline V gene are SGDLS and YYNGEE. The germline V and J ends were trimmed by 4 bases and 9 bases, with 13 bases remaining between them.

CDR3 protein: CASSLQHGVHEQFF. The CDR3 DNA sequence: TGTGCCAGCAGCCTCCAGCACGGGGTCCATGAGCAGTTCTTC. J is TRBJ2-1 and V is TRBV9; D perhaps matches TRBD2 (5 bases). V was clipped by 4 bases and J by 8 bases, with 16 bases between them. The CDR3 totals 14 residues. In germline, CDR1 is SGDLS, CDR2 YYNGEE.

The chain uses TRBV6-6 and TRBJ2-1; possible D gene TRBD1, 6 bases. V shed 3 bases and J shed 3 bases, with 12 bases lying between them. Germline assignment: CDR1 MNHNY and CDR2 SVGAGI (reference sequence). This CDR3 has 15 residues. The CDR3 DNA follows: TGTGCCAGCAGTTATCCGGACAGACACTACAATGAGCAGTTCTTC. Translated, it gives CASSYPDRHYNEQFF.

This sequence joins TRBV18 and TRBJ1-4, with unresolved D. This CDR3 has 14 residues. CDR1 KGHSH and CDR2 LQKENI come from the germline V gene. Trimming took 6 bases from V and 8 from J, leaving 16 bases between them. The chain's CDR3 is CASSETAGGEKLFF. CDR3 nucleotides: TGTGCCAGCTCGGAGACTGCCGGCGGAGAAAAACTGTTTTTT.

The chain joins TRBV6-5 to TRBJ2-2; 8 nucleotides agree with TRBD2. The V and J ends lost 3 bases and 6 bases, in that order; junction bases with no gene match: 9. The CDR3 covers 16 residues. Germline V CDR1 and CDR2: MNHEY, SVGAGI. CDR3 coding DNA: TGTGCCAGCAGTTATTTCCGGGAGGGCCCTCCCGGGGAGCTGTTTTTT. Protein product: CASSYFREGPPGELFF.